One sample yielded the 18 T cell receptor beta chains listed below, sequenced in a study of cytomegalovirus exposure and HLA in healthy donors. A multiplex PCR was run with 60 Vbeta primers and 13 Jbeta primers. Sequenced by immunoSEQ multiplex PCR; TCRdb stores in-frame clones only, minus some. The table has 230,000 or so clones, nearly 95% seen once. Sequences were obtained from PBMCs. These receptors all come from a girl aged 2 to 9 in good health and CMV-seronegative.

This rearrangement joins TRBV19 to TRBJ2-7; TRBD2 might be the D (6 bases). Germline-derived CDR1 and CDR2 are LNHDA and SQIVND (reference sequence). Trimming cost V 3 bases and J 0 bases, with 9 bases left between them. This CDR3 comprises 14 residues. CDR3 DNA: TGTGCCAGTAGTATTTCGCGGGACTCCTACGAGCAGTACTTC. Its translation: CASSISRDSYEQYF.

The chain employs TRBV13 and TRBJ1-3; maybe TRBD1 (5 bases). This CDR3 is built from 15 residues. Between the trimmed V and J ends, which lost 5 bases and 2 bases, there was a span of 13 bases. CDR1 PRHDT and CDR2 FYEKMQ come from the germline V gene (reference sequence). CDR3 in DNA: TGTGCCAGCAGCCCGAACAGGTCTCCTGGAAACACCATATATTTT. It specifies CASSPNRSPGNTIYF.

The CDR3 region is CSVAEAASPSTDTQYF. The CDR3 DNA reads TGCAGCGTTGCCGAGGCGGCATCACCTAGCACAGATACGCAGTATTTT. V is TRBV29-1 and J is TRBJ2-3; no clear D. The CDR3 covers 16 residues. Germline V gene sequence: CDR1 SQVTM, CDR2 ANQGSEA. Trimming shortened V by 4 bases and J by 0 bases, and 17 bases separated the two germline ends.

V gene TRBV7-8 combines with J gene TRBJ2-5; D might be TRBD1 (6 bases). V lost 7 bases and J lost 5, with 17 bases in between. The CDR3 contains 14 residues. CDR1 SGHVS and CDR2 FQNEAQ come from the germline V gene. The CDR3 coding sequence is TGTGCCAGCACCCTCGTCGAGGGGGAGGAGACCCAGTACTTC. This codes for CASTLVEGEETQYF.

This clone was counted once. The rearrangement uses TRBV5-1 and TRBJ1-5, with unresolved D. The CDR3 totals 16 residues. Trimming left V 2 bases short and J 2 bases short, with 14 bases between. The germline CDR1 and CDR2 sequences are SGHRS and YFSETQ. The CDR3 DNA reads TGCGCCAGCAGCTTAATAGGGATGGGAGGCAATCAGCCCCAGCATTTT. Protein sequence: CASSLIGMGGNQPQHF.

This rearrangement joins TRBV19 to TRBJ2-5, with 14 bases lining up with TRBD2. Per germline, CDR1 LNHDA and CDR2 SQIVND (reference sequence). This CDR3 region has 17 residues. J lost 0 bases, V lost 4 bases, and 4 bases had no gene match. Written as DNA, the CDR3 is TGTGCCAGTAGTAGACTAGCGGGAGGGAGATACCAAGAGACCCAGTACTTC. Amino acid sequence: CASSRLAGGRYQETQYF. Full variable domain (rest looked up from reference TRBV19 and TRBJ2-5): DGGITQSPKYLFRKEGQNVTLSCEQNLNHDAMYWYRQDPGQGLRLIYYSQIVNDFQKGDIAEGYSVSREKKESFPLTVTSAQKNPTAFYLCASSRLAGGRYQETQYFGPGTRLLVL.

CDR3 sequence (DNA): TGCGCCAGCAGCGACTCGACTAGCGGGATCGGTGTGGGGACCCAGTACTTC. The encoded protein is CASSDSTSGIGVGTQYF. V and J are TRBV5-1 and TRBJ2-5; TRBD2 matches at 11 bases. V dropped 4 bases and J dropped 7; count of bases not matched to a gene: 15. Germline V gene data show CDR1 as SGHRS and CDR2 as YFSETQ. The CDR3 sequence is 17 residues long.

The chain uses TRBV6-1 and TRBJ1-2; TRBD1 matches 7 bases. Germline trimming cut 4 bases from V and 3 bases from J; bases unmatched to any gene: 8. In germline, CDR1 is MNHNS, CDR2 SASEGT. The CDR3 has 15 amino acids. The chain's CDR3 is CASSGIETGHYGYTF. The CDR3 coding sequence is TGTGCCAGCAGTGGAATCGAGACAGGGCACTATGGCTACACCTTC.

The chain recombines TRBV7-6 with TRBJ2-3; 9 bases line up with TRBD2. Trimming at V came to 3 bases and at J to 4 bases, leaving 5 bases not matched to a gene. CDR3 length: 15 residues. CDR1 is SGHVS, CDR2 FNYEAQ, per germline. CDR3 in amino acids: CASSFLAGMSDTQYF. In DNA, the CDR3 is TGTGCCAGCAGCTTCCTAGCGGGGATGTCAGATACGCAGTATTTT.

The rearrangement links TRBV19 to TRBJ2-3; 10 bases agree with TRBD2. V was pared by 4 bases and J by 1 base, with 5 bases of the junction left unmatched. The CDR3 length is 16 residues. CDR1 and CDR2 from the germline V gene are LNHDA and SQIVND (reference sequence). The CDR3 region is CASSNPLAGRTDTQYF. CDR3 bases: TGTGCCAGTAGTAACCCACTAGCGGGGCGCACAGATACGCAGTATTTT.

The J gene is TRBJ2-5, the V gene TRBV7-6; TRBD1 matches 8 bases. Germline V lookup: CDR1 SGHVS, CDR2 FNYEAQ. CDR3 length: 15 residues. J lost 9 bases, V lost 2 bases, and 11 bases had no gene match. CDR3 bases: TGTGCCAGCAGCTTAACACCGGACAGGGTTGAGTCCCAGTACTTC. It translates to CASSLTPDRVESQYF.

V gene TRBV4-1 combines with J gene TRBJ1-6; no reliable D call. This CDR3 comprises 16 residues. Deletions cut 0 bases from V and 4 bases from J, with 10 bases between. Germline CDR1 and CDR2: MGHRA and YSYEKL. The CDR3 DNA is TGCGCCAGCAGCCAAGAGGAGGGTTTATATAATTCACCCCTCCACTTT. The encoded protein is CASSQEEGLYNSPLHF.

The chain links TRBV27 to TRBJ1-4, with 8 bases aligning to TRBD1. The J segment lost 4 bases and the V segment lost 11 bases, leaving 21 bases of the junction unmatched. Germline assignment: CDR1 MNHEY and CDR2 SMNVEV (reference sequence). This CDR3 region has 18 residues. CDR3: CASPGQGKKTKLNEKLFF. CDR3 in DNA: TGTGCCTCCCCCGGACAGGGCAAAAAAACAAAACTTAATGAAAAACTGTTTTTT. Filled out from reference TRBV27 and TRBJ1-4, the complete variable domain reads EAQVTQNPRYLITVTGKKLTVTCSQNMNHEYMSWYRQDPGLGLRQIYYSMNVEVTDKGDVPEGYKVSRKEKRNFPLILESPSPNQTSLYFCASPGQGKKTKLNEKLFFGSGTQLSVL.

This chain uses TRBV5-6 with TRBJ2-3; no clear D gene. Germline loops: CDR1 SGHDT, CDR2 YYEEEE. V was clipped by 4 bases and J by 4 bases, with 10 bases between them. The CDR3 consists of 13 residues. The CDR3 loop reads CASSTALADTQYF. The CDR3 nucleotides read TGTGCCAGCAGCACCGCGCTCGCAGATACGCAGTATTTT.

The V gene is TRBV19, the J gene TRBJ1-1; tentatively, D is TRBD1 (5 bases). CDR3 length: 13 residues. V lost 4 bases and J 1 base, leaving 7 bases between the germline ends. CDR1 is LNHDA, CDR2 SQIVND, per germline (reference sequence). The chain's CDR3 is CASSRDRNTEAFF. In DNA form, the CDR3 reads TGTGCCAGTAGTAGAGACAGGAACACTGAAGCTTTCTTT.

This chain's CDR3 is CASSWGAGGTGELFF. CDR3 in DNA: TGTGCCAGCAGTTGGGGGGCAGGGGGGACCGGGGAGCTGTTTTTT. The chain employs TRBV27 and TRBJ2-2, with a weak D call TRBD1 (7 bases). Germline V lookup: CDR1 MNHEY, CDR2 SMNVEV (reference sequence). V lost 4 bases and J 5 bases, leaving 14 bases between the germline ends. The length of the CDR3 is 15 residues.

CDR3 sequence reads: CASSLGLAGFVRYNEQFF. The CDR3 DNA is TGTGCCAGCAGCTTAGGGCTAGCGGGATTCGTGAGGTACAATGAGCAGTTCTTC. The rearrangement uses TRBV7-8 and TRBJ2-1; 9 bases fit TRBD2. CDR1 and CDR2 (germline): SGHVS, FQNEAQ. This CDR3 spans 18 amino acids. J gave up 4 bases and V 1 base, and 11 bases lay outside the gene matches.

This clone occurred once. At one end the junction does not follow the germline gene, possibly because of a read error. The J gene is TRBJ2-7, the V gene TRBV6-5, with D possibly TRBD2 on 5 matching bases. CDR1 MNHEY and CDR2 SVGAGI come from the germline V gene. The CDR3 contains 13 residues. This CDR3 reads CASSTRALASLHF. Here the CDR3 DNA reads TGTGCCAGCAGTACTAGGGCGCTGGCCAGCCTACACTTC.